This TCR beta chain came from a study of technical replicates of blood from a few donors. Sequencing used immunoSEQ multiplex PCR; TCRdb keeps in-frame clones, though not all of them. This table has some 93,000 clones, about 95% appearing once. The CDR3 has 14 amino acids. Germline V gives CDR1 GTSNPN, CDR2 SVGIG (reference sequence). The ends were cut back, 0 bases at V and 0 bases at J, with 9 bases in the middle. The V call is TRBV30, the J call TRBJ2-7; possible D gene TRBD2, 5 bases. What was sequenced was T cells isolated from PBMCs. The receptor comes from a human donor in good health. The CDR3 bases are TGTGCCTGGAGTGTACGGGGTAGCTCCTACGAGCAGTACTTC. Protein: CAWSVRGSSYEQYF. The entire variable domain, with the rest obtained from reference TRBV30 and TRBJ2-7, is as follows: SQTIHQWPATLVQPVGSPLSLECTVEGTSNPNLYWYRQAAGRGLQLLFYSVGIGQISSEVPQNLSASRPQDRQFILSSKKLLLSDSGFYLCAWSVRGSSYEQYFGPGTRLTVT.